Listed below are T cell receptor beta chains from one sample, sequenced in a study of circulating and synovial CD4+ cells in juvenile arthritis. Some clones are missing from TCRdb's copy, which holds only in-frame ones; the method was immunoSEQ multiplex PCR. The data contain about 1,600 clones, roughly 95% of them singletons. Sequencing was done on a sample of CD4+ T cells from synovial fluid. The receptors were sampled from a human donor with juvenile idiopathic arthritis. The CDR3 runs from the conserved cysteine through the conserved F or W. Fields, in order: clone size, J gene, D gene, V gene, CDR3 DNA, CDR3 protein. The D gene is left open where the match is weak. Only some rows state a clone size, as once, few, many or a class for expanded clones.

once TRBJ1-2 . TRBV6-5 TGTGCCAGCAGTTACTCGGGGGGTGGCTACACCTTC CASSYSGGGYTF
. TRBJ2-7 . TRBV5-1 TGCGCCAGCAGCTTTGAACAGATCTACGAGCAGTACTTC CASSFEQIYEQYF
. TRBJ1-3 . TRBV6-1 TGTGCCAGCAGTGAAAGTCAGGTTACTGGAAACACCATATATTTT CASSESQVTGNTIYF
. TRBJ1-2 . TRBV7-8 TGTGCCAGCAGCTCTGTACTCGGTGGCTACACCTTC CASSSVLGGYTF
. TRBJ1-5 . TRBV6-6 TGTGCCAGCATCCAGGGGTCTAATCAGCCCCAGCATTTT CASIQGSNQPQHF
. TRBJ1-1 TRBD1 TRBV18 TGTGCCAGCTCACCACCGGGACAGGGGGAGTACACTGAAGCTTTCTTT CASSPPGQGEYTEAFF
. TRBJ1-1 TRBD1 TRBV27 TGTGCCAGCAGTCCACGGACAGGGACTCACACTGAAGCTTTCTTT CASSPRTGTHTEAFF
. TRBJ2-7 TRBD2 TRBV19 TGCGCCAGTAGAGCGGGAAACTCCTACGAGCAGTACTTC CASRAGNSYEQYF
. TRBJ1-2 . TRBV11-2 TGTGCCAGCAGCTCCCCCTACGAGTATGGCTACACCTTC CASSSPYEYGYTF
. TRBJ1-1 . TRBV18 TGTGCCAGCTCACCACCGCAGGGAGGCTCCATGAACACTGAAGCTTTCTTT CASSPPQGGSMNTEAFF
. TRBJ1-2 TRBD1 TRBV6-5 TGTGCCAGCAGCCCAGGGGGCTATGGCTACACCTTC CASSPGGYGYTF
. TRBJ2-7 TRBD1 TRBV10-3 TGTGCCATCAGTGAGTCGGACAGGGCCTACGAGCAGTACTTC CAISESDRAYEQYF
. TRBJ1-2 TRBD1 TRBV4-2 TGTGCCAGCAGCCAAGGTTTCCGGGACAGGGGAGTAAGTGGCTACACCTTC CASSQGFRDRGVSGYTF
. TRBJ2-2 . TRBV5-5 TGTGCCAGCAGCTTGCTCGAACGGACCGGGGAGCTGTTTTTT CASSLLERTGELFF
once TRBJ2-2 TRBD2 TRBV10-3 TGTGCCATCAGTGAGGCTGCTAGCGGGAACACCGGGGAGCTGTTTTTT CAISEAASGNTGELFF
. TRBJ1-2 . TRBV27 TGTGCCAGCAGTTTGAGCCTTGGCTACACCTTC CASSLSLGYTF
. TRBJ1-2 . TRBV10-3 TGTGCCATCAGTGACACGTCAACGGGGGGAGGCTACACCTTC CAISDTSTGGGYTF
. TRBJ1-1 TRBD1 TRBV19 TGTGCCAGTAGTATATTTCGTGGGACAGGGGGGAACACTGAAGCTTTCTTT CASSIFRGTGGNTEAFF
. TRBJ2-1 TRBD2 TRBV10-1 TGCGCCAGCAGCGGACTAGCGGGAAGGGATTACAATGAGCAGTTCTTC CASSGLAGRDYNEQFF
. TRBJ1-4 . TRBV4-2 TGTGCCAGCAGCCAAGATCTTGTAGGGGCTAATGAAAAACTGTTTTTT CASSQDLVGANEKLFF
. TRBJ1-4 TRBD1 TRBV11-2 TGTGCCAGCAGCTTTACAGGGGGCAGAGAAAAACTGTTTTTT CASSFTGGREKLFF
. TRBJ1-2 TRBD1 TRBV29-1 TGCAGCGTTGGAGGGGACAGGGGGCGCGAAGGCTATGGCTACACCTTC CSVGGDRGREGYGYTF
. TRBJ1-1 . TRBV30 TGTGCCTGGATGTATCAGATAAACACTGAAGCTTTCTTT CAWMYQINTEAFF
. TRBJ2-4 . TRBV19 TGTGCCAGCAGTCAGGTATCACTAGCCAAAAACATTCAGTACTTC CASSQVSLAKNIQYF
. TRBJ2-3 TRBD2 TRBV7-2 TGTGCCAGCAGCCCCACTAGCGGGAGGTCAGATACGCAGTATTTT CASSPTSGRSDTQYF
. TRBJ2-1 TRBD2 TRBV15 TGTGCCACCAGCCCACAGCGGGAGAGCGTAGGGGAGCAGTTCTTC CATSPQRESVGEQFF
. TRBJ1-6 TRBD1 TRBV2 TGTGCCAGCAGTAGACAGGGTTTTAATTCACCCCTCCACTTT CASSRQGFNSPLHF
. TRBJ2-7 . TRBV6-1 TGTGCCAGCAGTGAAGGCGTAAGGAGGAATTACTACGAGCAGTACTTC CASSEGVRRNYYEQYF
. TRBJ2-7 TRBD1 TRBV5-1 TGCGCCAGCAGCTCTAGGACAGGCTTGGGGGAGCAGTACTTC CASSSRTGLGEQYF
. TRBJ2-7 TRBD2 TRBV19 TGTGCCAGTAGAGCGGGAAACTCCTACGAGCAGTACTTC CASRAGNSYEQYF
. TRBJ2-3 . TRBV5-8 TGTGCCAGCAGCTTGGGACAGTATAACACAGATACGCAGTATTTT CASSLGQYNTDTQYF
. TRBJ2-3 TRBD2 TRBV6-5 TGTGCCAGCAGTTCGCCGGTTTTCTCTAGCGGGAATCTGTATTTT CASSSPVFSSGNLYF
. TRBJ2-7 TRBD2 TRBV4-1 TGCGCCAGCAGCCAAGTGGGGACTAGCGGGAGAGGGGGACTCTACGAGCAGTACTTC CASSQVGTSGRGGLYEQYF
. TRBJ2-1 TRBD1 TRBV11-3 TGTGCCAGCGGTCTGACAGGGTACGATGAGCAGTTCTTC CASGLTGYDEQFF
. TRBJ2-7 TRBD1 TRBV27 TGTGCCAGCGGCATTCCCCGGGACAGGGGTCCCCCCCCCATATACGAGCAGTACTTC CASGIPRDRGPPPIYEQYF
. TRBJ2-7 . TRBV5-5 TGTGCCAGCAGCTTGGGGGCTAGCACCCGTCAAAGCTCCTACGAGCAGTACTTC CASSLGASTRQSSYEQYF
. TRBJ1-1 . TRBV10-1 TGCGCCAGCAGCTGGGGGCAGGGGAACACTGAAGCTTTCTTT CASSWGQGNTEAFF
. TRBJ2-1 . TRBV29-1 TGCAGCGTTGTCCTCGTGTCCTACAATGAGCAGTTCTTC CSVVLVSYNEQFF
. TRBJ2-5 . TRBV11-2 TGTGCCAGCAGCTTTCTTGCCGGAGAGACCCAGTACTTC CASSFLAGETQYF
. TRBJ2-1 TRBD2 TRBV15 TGTGCCACCAGCAGGACAGATAGCGGGGCCACTTACAATGAGCAGTTCTTC CATSRTDSGATYNEQFF
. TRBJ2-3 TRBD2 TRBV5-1 TGCGCCAGCAGCTTGTTTGTGGGAGGGAGTACAGATACGCAGTATTTT CASSLFVGGSTDTQYF
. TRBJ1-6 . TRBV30 TGTGCCTGGAGTGTTATGTCCCCCCTCCACTTT CAWSVMSPLHF
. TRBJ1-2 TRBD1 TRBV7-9 TGTGCCAGCAGCCTGACAGGGGGCCATGGCTACACCTTC CASSLTGGHGYTF
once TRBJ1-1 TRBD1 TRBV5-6 TGTGCCAGCAGCTTGGTAACCGGGACAGTCCCTGTGTTT CASSLVTGTVPVF